The 25 T cell receptor beta chains given below trace back to one sample, sequenced in a study of T cells in Graves' hyperthyroidism and ophthalmopathy. TCR beta CDR3 regions were amplified from RNA. The HTBI set primed first-round TCR CDR3 RT-PCR. One entry per CDR3 protein, called by TCRdb with MiXCR from the multiplex PCR reads. This sample has about 200,000 distinct CDR3 sequences, with about a sixth found just once. Source material: blood. Every receptor here comes from a woman aged 45-60 years with Graves' hyperthyroidism.

This clonotype was counted at least ten times. The J gene is TRBJ2-7, the V gene TRBV12-3 or TRBV12-4; D possibly corresponds to TRBD1 (5 bases). This CDR3 contains 14 residues. Trimming cost V 8 bases and J 2 bases, with 16 bases left between them. DNA for the CDR3: TGTGCCAGCCGACCCCAGGGCGGACCCTACGAGCAGTACTTC. Amino acids: CASRPQGGPYEQYF.

This clonotype has a handful of counts. V and J are TRBV18 and TRBJ1-4, with D perhaps matching TRBD1 (5 bases). V shed 3 bases and J shed 7 bases, with 12 bases lying between them. The CDR3 consists of 14 residues. Germline V gene sequence: CDR1 KGHSH, CDR2 LQKENI. The CDR3 here is CASSPGSQGEKLFF. For the CDR3, the DNA is TGTGCCAGCTCACCGGGATCCCAGGGTGAAAAACTGTTTTTT.

This clonotype was counted at least ten times. V and J are TRBV28 and TRBJ2-2, with TRBD1 matching 7 bases. V lost 3 bases to trimming and J lost 1 base; unmatched junction nucleotides: 8. The CDR3 extends over 17 amino acids. The germline V gene has CDR1 MDHEN and CDR2 SYDVKM. CDR3 bases: TGTGCCAGCAGTTTTATTCGGGCAGGGGGGAACACCGGGGAGCTGTTTTTT. Encoded protein: CASSFIRAGGNTGELFF.

This clonotype was counted many times. This chain joins TRBV12-3 or TRBV12-4 and TRBJ1-2; 7 nucleotides match TRBD1. V shed 5 bases and J 0 bases; nucleotides not matched to a gene: 6. CDR3 length: 15 amino acids. CDR3 loop: CASSAQGGPNYGYTF. The CDR3 bases are TGTGCCAGCAGTGCTCAGGGGGGACCTAACTATGGCTACACCTTC.

The chain couples TRBV6-2 or TRBV6-3 to TRBJ2-3, with 14 bases lining up with TRBD2. The V and J ends lost 2 bases and 4 bases, in that order; junction bases with no gene match: 5. Germline assignment: CDR1 MNHEY and CDR2 SVGEGT. This CDR3 is 17 amino acids long. DNA for the CDR3: TGTGCCAGCAGTTACGGGACTAGCGGGGGCGGAGCAGATACGCAGTATTTT. It yields the protein CASSYGTSGGGADTQYF.

This clonotype was seen many times. J is TRBJ2-5 and V is TRBV7-8; 7 positions agree with TRBD1. With V trimmed by 2 bases and J by 4 bases, 4 bases remained unmatched. The CDR3 has 14 residues. Per germline, CDR1 SGHVS and CDR2 FQNEAQ. The CDR3 loop is CASSLSDRLETQYF. CDR3 coding DNA: TGTGCCAGCAGCTTATCGGACAGGCTAGAGACCCAGTACTTC. Full variable domain (remainder filled in from reference TRBV7-8 and TRBJ2-5): GAGVSQSPRYKVAKRGQDVALRCDPISGHVSLFWYQQALGQGPEFLTYFQNEAQLDKSGLPSDRFFAERPEGSVSTLKIQRTQQEDSAVYLCASSLSDRLETQYFGPGTRLLVL.

This clonotype was observed many times. This chain connects TRBV11-3 to TRBJ2-3; perhaps TRBD2 as D (6 bases). There are 15 residues in the CDR3. Germline V gene lookup returns CDR1 SGHNT and CDR2 YENEEA. V lost 4 bases and J 5 bases, leaving 16 bases between the germline ends. The CDR3 region is CASSSTGVSGDTQYF. CDR3 DNA: TGTGCCAGCAGCTCAACGGGAGTCTCCGGAGATACGCAGTATTTT.

The rearrangement links TRBV18 to TRBJ1-3, with TRBD1 as a possible D gene (5 bases). Trimming took 2 bases from V and 0 from J, leaving 14 bases between them. The CDR3 is 17 residues long. Per germline, CDR1 KGHSH and CDR2 LQKENI. This chain's CDR3 is CASSPNLRGRSGNTIYF. The CDR3 nucleotides are TGTGCCAGCTCACCAAACTTACGGGGCCGCTCTGGAAACACCATATATTTT.

The V gene is TRBV27, the J gene TRBJ1-1; tentative D call: TRBD1 (5 bases). Trimming cost V 5 bases and J 5 bases, with 15 bases left between them. The CDR3 extends over 14 amino acids. Germline V CDR1 and CDR2: MNHEY, SMNVEV (reference sequence). CDR3 sequence (DNA): TGTGCCAGCAGTCCGCGAAGGGGCTGGACTGAAGCTTTCTTT. This translates into CASSPRRGWTEAFF.

In this sample, this clonotype turned up many times. V and J are TRBV7-3 and TRBJ1-1; 8 bases line up with TRBD1. This CDR3 has 15 residues. Germline V gene lookup returns CDR1 SGHTA and CDR2 FQGTGA. The trim removed 0 bases at V and 7 bases at J, leaving 7 bases unmatched. The CDR3 DNA follows: TGTGCCAGCAGCTTAACAAGGGACAGGCTCGATGAAGCTTTCTTT. Translation gives CASSLTRDRLDEAFF.

This chain joins TRBV27 and TRBJ1-2; D ambiguous. This CDR3 contains 15 residues. Germline assignment: CDR1 MNHEY and CDR2 SMNVEV (reference sequence). Trimming cost V 8 bases and J 4 bases, with 20 bases left between them. The CDR3 region has the DNA TGTGCCAGCTGTCCTGGTTGGGGAGGTGCCTATGGCTACACCTTC. This sequence encodes CASCPGWGGAYGYTF.

The chain joins TRBV19 to TRBJ2-7; TRBD1 might be the D (6 bases). V gave up 5 bases and J gave up 3 bases, with 11 bases separating them. CDR3 size: 13 residues. CDR1 and CDR2 from the germline V gene are LNHDA and SQIVND (reference sequence). In DNA, the CDR3 is TGTGCCAGTAGTCACAGGGATAGCTACGAGCAGTACTTC. Its translation: CASSHRDSYEQYF.

Many counts were recorded for this clonotype. This chain uses TRBV27 with TRBJ2-7; 9 nucleotides agree with TRBD1. CDR1 and CDR2 (germline): MNHEY, SMNVEV (reference sequence). The junction had 3 bases not matched to a gene; V was cut back by 2 bases and J by 1 base. The CDR3 runs to 15 residues. CDR3 residues: CASSLSGTGSYEQYF. The DNA for the CDR3 is TGTGCCAGCAGTTTAAGTGGGACAGGGTCCTACGAGCAGTACTTC.

This clonotype was counted at least ten times. The V and J genes are TRBV4-1 and TRBJ1-1, with a tentative D call TRBD1 (6 bases). V lost 6 bases, J lost 1 base, and 18 bases lay in between. The CDR3 is 16 amino acids. CDR1 is MGHRA and CDR2 is YSYEKL in the germline V gene. This CDR3 is CASSTRGFGQNTEAFF. CDR3 DNA: TGCGCCAGCAGTACCAGGGGTTTCGGGCAGAACACTGAAGCTTTCTTT.

The sample holds many counts of this clonotype. The chain combines TRBV11-2 with TRBJ2-7; perhaps TRBD2 as D (5 bases). The germline gives CDR1 SGHAT, CDR2 FQNNGV. This CDR3 region has 15 residues. With 8 bases removed from V and 2 bases from J, the gap between germline ends came to 19 bases. CDR3 sequence (DNA): TGTGCCAGCGGGAGAAGAACCATTCGGCCCTACGAGCAGTACTTC. Its protein product is CASGRRTIRPYEQYF.

This clonotype was observed many times. The gene calls are TRBV5-8 and TRBJ2-4; the D gene is possibly TRBD2 (5 bases). Germline values: CDR1 SGHTS, CDR2 YDEGEE. This CDR3 is built from 14 residues. V lost 0 bases, J lost 7 bases, and 11 bases lay in between. The CDR3 nucleotides read TGTGCCAGCAGCTTGGGAGGGCCAAGGAACATTCAGTACTTC. Protein: CASSLGGPRNIQYF.

For the CDR3, the DNA is TGTGCCAGTAGCCCGCGGGGGGCGAACACCGGGGAGCTGTTTTTT. Its translation: CASSPRGANTGELFF. The V gene is TRBV19, the J gene TRBJ2-2; 8 bases are shared with TRBD2. J was trimmed by 0 bases and V by 6 bases; bases with no gene match: 3. Germline loops: CDR1 LNHDA, CDR2 SQIVND (reference sequence). The CDR3 length is 15 residues.

This clonotype showed up many times. The chain is built from TRBV5-1 and TRBJ2-7, with TRBD2 identical over 8 bases. The trim removed 0 bases at V and 2 bases at J, leaving 7 bases unmatched. Germline CDR1 SGHRS, CDR2 YFSETQ. This CDR3 is built from 16 residues. CDR3 protein: CASSLVSAGGAYEQYF. Here the CDR3 DNA reads TGCGCCAGCAGCTTGGTTTCCGCGGGAGGTGCCTACGAGCAGTACTTC.

Ten or more counts support this clonotype. V is TRBV6-5 and J is TRBJ1-5; perhaps TRBD1 as D (5 bases). The germline V gene encodes CDR1 MNHEY and CDR2 SVGAGI. CDR3 length: 15 residues. Trimming pared 0 bases from V and 4 bases from J, leaving 10 bases between. The CDR3 region has the DNA TGTGCCAGCAGTTACTCGAATCAGGGTAATCAGCCCCAGCATTTT. Translated: CASSYSNQGNQPQHF.

In this sample, this clonotype turned up many times. This sequence joins TRBV20-1 and TRBJ2-4; D is perhaps TRBD2 (6 bases). Germline V gene sequence: CDR1 DFQATT, CDR2 SNEGSKA (reference sequence). This CDR3 has 16 residues. V gave up 0 bases and J gave up 0 bases, with 12 bases separating them. CDR3 protein: CSARDRGGIAKNIQYF. In DNA, the CDR3 is TGCAGTGCTAGAGATCGTGGCGGGATAGCCAAAAACATTCAGTACTTC.

This chain connects TRBV30 to TRBJ1-4; 7 bases are a match to TRBD1. Germline CDR1 reads GTSNPN; CDR2 reads SVGIG (reference sequence). The ends lost 0 bases at V and 5 bases at J; junction bases unmatched: 6. CDR3 size: 15 residues. The CDR3 loop is CAWSVTGTVNEKLFF. CDR3 DNA sequence: TGTGCCTGGAGTGTCACCGGGACAGTCAATGAAAAACTGTTTTTT.

V is TRBV18 and J is TRBJ2-1; no clear D. The V end was cut by 0 bases, the J end by 6 bases, with 9 bases between. Germline V gives CDR1 KGHSH, CDR2 LQKENI. The CDR3 runs 14 residues. This CDR3 is CASSPPWGGNEQFF. DNA for the CDR3: TGTGCCAGCTCACCACCTTGGGGTGGCAATGAGCAGTTCTTC.

The table lists this clonotype with a few counts. V usage is TRBV7-9 and J usage is TRBJ2-7; possibly TRBD1 for D (6 bases). Germline-derived CDR1 and CDR2 are SEHNR and FQNEAQ (reference sequence). Trimming took off 3 bases at V and 3 bases at J, with 12 bases between the two ends. CDR3 size: 14 residues. As DNA, the CDR3 is TGTGCCAGCAGCTTGGGACATCAAAGCTACGAGCAGTACTTC. Translating gives CASSLGHQSYEQYF.

This clonotype was observed many times. In DNA form, the CDR3 reads TGTGCCAGCAGCATTCGGACAGGGTGGGGACAAGGCTCCTACAATGAGCAGTTCTTC. Its translation: CASSIRTGWGQGSYNEQFF. The chain is built from TRBV11-1 and TRBJ2-1, with 8 nucleotides matching TRBD1. Per the germline V gene, CDR1 is SGHAT and CDR2 is FQDESV (reference sequence). The CDR3 has 19 amino acids. With 5 bases clipped from V and 0 bases from J, the junction kept 15 bases outside the gene matches.

This clonotype was detected only a few times. J is TRBJ2-3 and V is TRBV12-3 or TRBV12-4; 7 nucleotides line up with TRBD2. The CDR3 extends over 16 amino acids. V gave up 4 bases and J gave up 1 base; unmatched junction bases: 8. The CDR3 sequence: CASSWGGAARTDTQYF. CDR3 in DNA: TGTGCCAGCAGTTGGGGGGGAGCGGCCCGCACAGATACGCAGTATTTT.